This entry describes one T cell receptor (beta chain). This record belongs to a study of shared T cell receptors in the human thymus. Using immunoSEQ multiplex PCR, the repertoire was profiled, and TCRdb retains in-frame clones only, with some absent. Of approximately 660,000 clones detected, 88% appear once; the ten largest clones hold 0.0095% to 0.013%. V shed 4 bases and J shed 7 bases, with 8 bases lying between them. The V gene's germline CDR1 is MGHDK and CDR2 SYGVNS. CDR3 length: 12 amino acids. The sample was also reused in another study, on human thymus T cells. This second study notes: Obtained as resections during corrective heart surgery, the thymus tissue was then studied. Across thymic and blood repertoires, the usage of V and J genes appeared to be biased. Reports from related research described highly overlapping thymic repertoires among unrelated individuals.

The chain carries TRBV25-1 and TRBJ2-1, with D perhaps matching TRBD2 (6 bases). Sequencing input: thymocytes. This TCR derives from a boy younger than two with a congenital heart defect. The CDR3 coding sequence is TGTGCCAGCAGTGCCGGGGGAAATGAGCAGTTCTTC. Amino acids: CASSAGGNEQFF. The whole variable domain, filled in from reference TRBV25-1 and TRBJ2-1, reads EADIYQTPRYLVIGTGKKITLECSQTMGHDKMYWYQQDPGMELHLIHYSYGVNSTEKGDLSSESTVSRIRTEHFPLTLESARPSHTSQYLCASSAGGNEQFFGPGTRLTVL.